The 32 T cell receptor beta chains reported below all come from one sample, sequenced in a study of PD-1 blockade in mismatch repair-deficient tumors. Time point indicated: archival surgical resection tumor tissue. TCRdb's table, derived via immunoSEQ multiplex PCR, lists solely in-frame clones and lacks some. The data contain just over 1,000 clones, approximately 78% of them singletons. Sequencing used primary tumor tissue, obtained from a patient treated with pembrolizumab. These receptors originate from an adult with mismatch repair-deficient cancer.

The gene calls are TRBV7-8 and TRBJ1-1; D call uncertain. The V end lost 4 bases, the J end lost 2 bases, and 14 bases lay between the germline ends. Germline CDR1 SGHVS, CDR2 FQNEAQ. This CDR3 has 15 residues. CDR3 region: CASSYGVPRNTEAFF. CDR3 in DNA: TGTGCCAGCAGCTACGGAGTTCCGAGAAACACTGAAGCTTTCTTT.

The CDR3 region is CASSRRKTSGNTDTQYF. The CDR3 DNA reads as TGTGCCAGCAGCAGACGGAAAACTAGCGGGAACACAGATACGCAGTATTTT. This rearrangement joins TRBV11-2 to TRBJ2-3; TRBD2 matches 10 bases. With V trimmed by 5 bases and J by 2 bases, 10 bases remained unmatched. Germline CDR1 is SGHAT and CDR2 is FQNNGV. CDR3 size: 17 residues.

V is TRBV5-1 and J is TRBJ2-1, with TRBD1 matching 11 bases. V lost 0 bases and J lost 6; bases outside the gene matches: 5. Germline loops: CDR1 SGHRS, CDR2 YFSETQ. The CDR3 totals 16 residues. The CDR3 loop is CASSLAGTGGINEQFF. The CDR3 DNA is TGCGCCAGCAGCTTGGCCGGGACAGGGGGTATCAATGAGCAGTTCTTC.

This chain connects TRBV9 to TRBJ2-1; D may be TRBD2 (5 bases). Germline CDR1 and CDR2: SGDLS and YYNGEE. V lost 5 bases and J lost 10, with 10 bases in between. The CDR3 length is 11 residues. CDR3 bases: TGTGCCAGCAGTCTACGAGGGGAGCAGTTCTTC. As protein: CASSLRGEQFF.

The chain couples TRBV18 to TRBJ2-6; D is unresolved. Trimming cost V 2 bases and J 3 bases, with 5 bases left between them. The CDR3 consists of 14 residues. CDR1 is KGHSH, CDR2 LQKENI, per germline. In DNA form, the CDR3 reads TGTGCCAGCTCACCAGAGCATGGGGCCAACGTCCTGACTTTC. Translation gives CASSPEHGANVLTF.

This rearrangement joins TRBV16 to TRBJ1-1; D call uncertain. Between the trimmed V and J ends, which lost 3 bases and 6 bases, there was a span of 11 bases. The CDR3 sequence is 13 residues long. From germline, CDR1 is KGHSY and CDR2 FQNENV. This chain's CDR3 is CASSQSGFAEAFF. The CDR3 nucleotides read TGTGCCAGCAGCCAGAGCGGTTTTGCTGAAGCTTTCTTT.

The V gene is TRBV27, the J gene TRBJ2-1, with D tentatively TRBD2 (6 bases). This CDR3 is 12 amino acids long. Germline CDR1 MNHEY, CDR2 SMNVEV (reference sequence). V was clipped by 2 bases and J by 8 bases, with 7 bases between them. CDR3 sequence (DNA): TGTGCCAGCAGTTTAGGGGGGTATGAGCAGTTCTTC. As protein: CASSLGGYEQFF.

This rearrangement joins TRBV6-4 to TRBJ1-2; the match to TRBD1 covers 10 bases. V shed 6 bases, J shed 3 bases, and the junction held 7 bases outside the gene matches. The CDR3 sequence is 15 residues long. The V gene's germline CDR1 is MRHNA and CDR2 SNTAGT. CDR3 nucleotide sequence: TGTGCCAGCAGCCCCGGGACAGGGGACCACTATGGCTACACCTTC. As protein: CASSPGTGDHYGYTF.

The CDR3 here is CASSPLNTEAFF. CDR3 sequence (DNA): TGTGCCAGCAGCCCCTTGAACACTGAAGCTTTCTTT. The J gene is TRBJ1-1, the V gene TRBV11-3; no firm D call. V was cut by 5 bases and J by 0 bases, with 4 bases left in between. CDR3 length equals 12 residues. CDR1 SGHNT and CDR2 YENEEA come from the germline V gene.

This chain uses TRBV7-3 with TRBJ2-2; D not certain. Germline V gives CDR1 SGHTA, CDR2 FQGTGA. The CDR3 consists of 14 residues. The V end lost 5 bases, the J end lost 2 bases, and 9 bases lay between the germline ends. This chain's CDR3 is CASSPGSNTGELFF. The CDR3 coding sequence is TGTGCCAGCAGCCCCGGGTCCAACACCGGGGAGCTGTTTTTT. The full variable domain, rest sourced from reference TRBV7-3 and TRBJ2-2, is GAGVSQTPSNKVTEKGKYVELRCDPISGHTALYWYRQSLGQGPEFLIYFQGTGAADDSGLPNDRFFAVRPEGSVSTLKIQRTERGDSAVYLCASSPGSNTGELFFGEGSRLTVL.

The chain links TRBV7-9 to TRBJ2-7; D may match TRBD1 or TRBD2 (5 bases each). This CDR3 spans 14 amino acids. Germline CDR1 is SEHNR and CDR2 is FQNEAQ (reference sequence). With 1 base removed from V and 6 bases from J, the gap between germline ends came to 13 bases. CDR3 bases: TGTGCCAGCAGCTTAGTTTCTGGGGCGGGCGAGCAGTACTTC. This translates into CASSLVSGAGEQYF.

The chain carries TRBV2 and TRBJ2-3; 9 bases map to TRBD2. V shed 7 bases, J shed 5 bases, and the junction held 7 bases outside the gene matches. The germline V gene encodes CDR1 SNHLY and CDR2 FYNNEI. The CDR3 length is 14 residues. In DNA, the CDR3 is TGTGCCAGCAACAGACTAGCGGTTGTAGATACGCAGTATTTT. Its translation: CASNRLAVVDTQYF.

The V and J genes are TRBV7-3 and TRBJ2-7, with 9 bases identical to TRBD2. Trimming removed 5 bases from V and 0 bases from J; junction bases left unmatched: 5. CDR3 length equals 15 residues. Germline loops: CDR1 SGHTA, CDR2 FQGTGA. The CDR3 sequence is CASSLSGGSSYEQYF. CDR3 sequence (DNA): TGTGCCAGCAGCCTGAGCGGGGGGAGCTCCTACGAGCAGTACTTC.

This clone was picked up a small number of times. The gene calls are TRBV21-1 and TRBJ2-7. TRBV21-1 is recorded as a pseudogene. This CDR3 spans 11 amino acids. The CDR3 is CASIGAYEQYF. CDR3 coding DNA: TGTGCCAGCATTGGTGCCTACGAGCAGTACTTC.

This chain joins TRBV5-6 and TRBJ2-1; 12 nucleotides align to TRBD2. This CDR3 contains 18 residues. Germline CDR1 and CDR2: SGHDT and YYEEEE. J lost 5 bases, V lost 1 base, and 10 bases had no gene match. The CDR3 spells CASSLRLAGAQLNNEQFF. The CDR3 nucleotides read TGTGCCAGCAGCTTGCGACTAGCGGGAGCCCAACTCAACAATGAGCAGTTCTTC.

The table lists this clone with a count of one. The rearrangement joins TRBV6-6 to TRBJ2-1; unclear D gene. CDR1 MNHNY and CDR2 SVGAGI come from the germline V gene (reference sequence). The CDR3 covers 14 residues. V lost 2 bases and J 8 bases, leaving 13 bases between the germline ends. CDR3 DNA sequence: TGTGCCAGCAGTTACAATGGGCAGAACGATGAGCAGTTCTTC. The encoded protein is CASSYNGQNDEQFF.

The rearrangement uses TRBV6-5 and TRBJ2-6, with 7 bases lining up with TRBD2. The CDR3 loop spans 15 amino acids. V lost 6 bases and J lost 4; bases outside the gene matches: 6. From germline, CDR1 is MNHEY and CDR2 SVGAGI. CDR3 sequence reads: CASRRGVEGANVLTF. The CDR3 region has the DNA TGTGCCAGCAGACGGGGGGTTGAAGGGGCCAACGTCCTGACTTTC.

The V call is TRBV9, the J call TRBJ2-7, with 9 bases that match TRBD1. This CDR3 has 16 residues. Germline-derived CDR1 and CDR2 are SGDLS and YYNGEE. V trimming: 4 bases; J trimming: 6 bases; junction bases outside the gene matches: 14. In DNA, the CDR3 is TGTGCCAGCAGCCGTGGTGGGACAGGGCTGTCGGGCGAGCAGTACTTC. This encodes CASSRGGTGLSGEQYF.

This clone was counted a few times. The CDR3 coding sequence is TGTGCCAGTAAGTCCCCAGGATTACACACTGAAGCTTTCTTT. It is translated as CASKSPGLHTEAFF. The chain recombines TRBV19 with TRBJ1-1; D remains ambiguous. CDR3 length: 14 amino acids. Germline CDR1 and CDR2: LNHDA and SQIVND (reference sequence). The V gene lost 7 bases and the J gene lost 3 bases, with 15 bases spanning the gap.

The chain joins TRBV19 to TRBJ1-1, with 8 bases that match TRBD1. J was trimmed by 3 bases and V by 5 bases; bases with no gene match: 14. In germline, CDR1 is LNHDA, CDR2 SQIVND (reference sequence). The CDR3 sequence is 17 residues long. The CDR3 reads CASSSRQGAFRYTEAFF. The CDR3 DNA sequence: TGTGCCAGTAGTTCTCGCCAGGGGGCGTTTAGGTACACTGAAGCTTTCTTT.

This chain connects TRBV6-1 to TRBJ2-7; TRBD1 is a possible D gene (5 bases). This CDR3 is 13 amino acids long. Trimming cost V 3 bases and J 4 bases, with 10 bases left between them. Per germline, CDR1 MNHNS and CDR2 SASEGT. CDR3 loop: CASSDGRGYEQYF. The DNA of the CDR3 is TGTGCCAGCAGTGATGGAAGGGGATACGAGCAGTACTTC.

This clone showed up just a few times. V gene TRBV11-1 combines with J gene TRBJ2-1, with D perhaps matching TRBD2 (6 bases). The CDR3 is 16 amino acids. Per the germline V gene, CDR1 is SGHAT and CDR2 is FQDESV (reference sequence). The V end lost 5 bases, the J end lost 0 bases, and 14 bases lay between the germline ends. The CDR3 DNA reads TGTGCCAGCAGCCCGGGACTCCTAAGCTCCTACAATGAGCAGTTCTTC. Its protein product is CASSPGLLSSYNEQFF.

Only a few counts were recorded for this clone. J is TRBJ2-7 and V is TRBV5-4, with D hard to call. Germline lookup yields CDR1 SGHNT and CDR2 YYREEE (reference sequence). The V end lost 0 bases, the J end lost 6 bases, and 4 bases lay between the germline ends. The CDR3 runs to 11 residues. This CDR3 reads CASSLVREQYF. Written as DNA, the CDR3 is TGTGCCAGCAGCTTGGTACGCGAGCAGTACTTC.

The chain employs TRBV6-5 and TRBJ1-1; D is possibly TRBD1 (5 bases). In germline, CDR1 is MNHEY, CDR2 SVGAGI. The germline V and J ends were trimmed by 2 bases and 1 base, with 8 bases remaining between them. The CDR3 consists of 14 residues. The CDR3 reads CASSYGAENTEAFF. The CDR3 bases are TGTGCCAGCAGTTACGGGGCCGAGAACACTGAAGCTTTCTTT.

The CDR3 loop reads CASSVPSKSYEQFF. CDR3 sequence (DNA): TGTGCCAGCAGTGTCCCCTCTAAATCCTATGAGCAGTTCTTC. This rearrangement joins TRBV6-4 to TRBJ2-1, with D unclear. Germline CDR1 and CDR2: MRHNA and SNTAGT. This CDR3 region has 14 residues. Deletions cut 4 bases from V and 8 bases from J, with 15 bases between.

The rearrangement uses TRBV5-1 and TRBJ2-7; a possible D gene is TRBD1 (6 bases). Per germline, CDR1 SGHRS and CDR2 YFSETQ. The ends were cut back, 2 bases at V and 4 bases at J, with 16 bases in the middle. The CDR3 sequence is 15 residues long. The CDR3 DNA reads TGCGCCAGCAGCTTTCAGGGACATAGGGGATACGAGCAGTACTTC. Its translation is CASSFQGHRGYEQYF.

V is TRBV7-9 and J is TRBJ2-2; D remains unclear. This CDR3 region has 14 residues. CDR1 is SEHNR and CDR2 is FQNEAQ in the germline V gene (reference sequence). Trimming stripped 4 bases from V and 0 bases from J, with 6 bases between. The CDR3 here is CASSSNPNTGELFF. The CDR3 region has the DNA TGTGCCAGCAGCTCAAACCCGAACACCGGGGAGCTGTTTTTT. Combining the CDR3 with reference TRBV7-9 and TRBJ2-2 gives the whole variable domain DTGVSQNPRHKITKRGQNVTFRCDPISEHNRLYWYRQTLGQGPEFLTYFQNEAQLEKSRLLSDRFSAERPKGSFSTLEIQRTEQGDSAMYLCASSSNPNTGELFFGEGSRLTVL.

This clone appeared a few times. The V and J genes are TRBV29-1 and TRBJ2-1; D remains unclear. The CDR3 consists of 12 residues. CDR1 and CDR2 (germline): SQVTM, ANQGSEA. V was clipped by 6 bases and J by 1 base, with 7 bases between them. In DNA form, the CDR3 reads TGCAGCGTGATTGGGTCCTACAATGAGCAGTTCTTC. Its protein product is CSVIGSYNEQFF.

V usage is TRBV7-2 and J usage is TRBJ2-3; 12 bases are shared with TRBD1. V trimming: 5 bases; J trimming: 7 bases; junction bases outside the gene matches: 4. This CDR3 has 14 amino acids. In germline, CDR1 is SGHTA, CDR2 FQGNSA. This chain's CDR3 is CASSGTGGVNTQYF. The CDR3 DNA reads TGTGCCAGCAGCGGGACAGGGGGCGTGAATACGCAGTATTTT. The full variable domain, rest sourced from reference TRBV7-2 and TRBJ2-3, is GAGVSQSPSNKVTEKGKDVELRCDPISGHTALYWYRQSLGQGLEFLIYFQGNSAPDKSGLPSDRFSAERTGGSVSTLTIQRTQQEDSAVYLCASSGTGGVNTQYFGPGTRLTVL.

The rearrangement links TRBV4-1 to TRBJ2-3; TRBD2 matches 12 bases. Germline loops: CDR1 MGHRA, CDR2 YSYEKL. The CDR3 is 17 amino acids. V lost 4 bases to trimming and J lost 5 bases; unmatched junction nucleotides: 10. DNA for the CDR3: TGCGCCAGCAGCCCTAGCGGGAGGGCCGGGGGGCAAGATACGCAGTATTTT. Amino acids: CASSPSGRAGGQDTQYF.

The CDR3 DNA follows: TGTGCCAGCAGCCTACTAGCCCACAATGAGCAGTTCTTC. Translating it yields CASSLLAHNEQFF. V gene TRBV7-2 combines with J gene TRBJ2-1, with D possibly matching TRBD2 (6 bases). The CDR3 spans 13 residues. Per germline, CDR1 SGHTA and CDR2 FQGNSA. V dropped 5 bases and J dropped 5 bases, with 10 bases sitting between them. Full variable domain (remainder filled in from reference TRBV7-2 and TRBJ2-1): GAGVSQSPSNKVTEKGKDVELRCDPISGHTALYWYRQSLGQGLEFLIYFQGNSAPDKSGLPSDRFSAERTGGSVSTLTIQRTQQEDSAVYLCASSLLAHNEQFFGPGTRLTVL.

V usage is TRBV7-2 and J usage is TRBJ2-1; 12 positions agree with TRBD2. With 4 bases clipped from V and 6 bases from J, the junction kept 4 bases outside the gene matches. The CDR3 contains 15 residues. Germline CDR1 reads SGHTA; CDR2 reads FQGNSA. CDR3 sequence: CASSSTSGRFNEQFF. In DNA form, the CDR3 reads TGTGCCAGCAGCTCTACTAGCGGGAGGTTCAATGAGCAGTTCTTC.